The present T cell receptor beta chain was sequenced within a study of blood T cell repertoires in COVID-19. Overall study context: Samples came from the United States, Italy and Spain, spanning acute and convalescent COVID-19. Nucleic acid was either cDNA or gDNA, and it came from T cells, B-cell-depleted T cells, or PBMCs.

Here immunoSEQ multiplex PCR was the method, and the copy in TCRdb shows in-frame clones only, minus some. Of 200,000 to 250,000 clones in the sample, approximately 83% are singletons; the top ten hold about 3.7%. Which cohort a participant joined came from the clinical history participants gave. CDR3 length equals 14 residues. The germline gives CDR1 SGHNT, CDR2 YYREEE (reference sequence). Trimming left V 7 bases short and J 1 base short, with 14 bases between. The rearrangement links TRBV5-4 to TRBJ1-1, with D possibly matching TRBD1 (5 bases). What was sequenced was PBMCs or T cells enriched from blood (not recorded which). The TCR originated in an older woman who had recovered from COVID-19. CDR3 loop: CASAGAETNTEAFF. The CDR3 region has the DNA TGTGCCAGCGCTGGGGCGGAGACGAACACTGAAGCTTTCTTT.